The rows below give T cell receptor beta chains drawn from one sample of a study of blood T cell repertoires in COVID-19. Clones were read by immunoSEQ multiplex PCR, and TCRdb kept only the in-frame ones, dropping some. The table lists under 250,000 clones, more than 75% of them singletons. The sample consisted of peripheral blood. These receptors all stem from a man over 45 who had recovered from COVID-19. Each CDR3 is given with its conserved first and last residue. Fields, in order: clone size, D gene, V gene, J gene, CDR3 protein, CDR3 DNA. The D gene is left open where the match is weak. Only some rows state a clone size, as once, few, many or a class for expanded clones.

>once|.|TRBV18|TRBJ2-7
CASSSGTLSYEQYF
TGTGCCAGCTCATCCGGGACACTCTCCTACGAGCAGTACTTC
>.|.|TRBV5-4|TRBJ1-2
CASSFPGTRGRIGYGYTF
TGTGCCAGCAGCTTTCCCGGGACCAGGGGCCGAATAGGGTATGGCTACACCTTC
>.|TRBD1|TRBV4-2|TRBJ1-5
CASSPGQGGLAGQPQHF
TGTGCCAGCAGCCCAGGACAGGGGGGACTTGCAGGACAGCCCCAGCATTTT
>.|TRBD2|TRBV28|TRBJ2-1
CASSVTSAYNEQFF
TGTGCCAGCAGTGTGACTAGCGCGTACAATGAGCAGTTCTTC
>.|TRBD2|TRBV5-1|TRBJ2-3
CASRPSGLAGSRDTDTQYF
TGCGCCAGTCGCCCCTCGGGACTAGCGGGATCTCGAGACACAGATACGCAGTATTTT
>.|.|TRBV4-1|TRBJ2-2
CASSQQSRTTGELFF
TGCGCCAGCAGCCAACAATCCCGGACAACCGGGGAGCTGTTTTTT
>.|TRBD2|TRBV5-1|TRBJ2-1
CASTVAGNVDEQFF
TGCGCCAGCACTGTAGCGGGAAATGTTGATGAGCAGTTCTTC
>.|TRBD2|TRBV10-3|TRBJ2-3
CAISGFSGRADTQYF
TGTGCCATCAGCGGATTTAGCGGGAGGGCAGATACGCAGTATTTT
>.|.|TRBV2|TRBJ2-1
CASSVRGTGNEQFF
TGTGCCAGCAGTGTCAGGGGGACTGGGAATGAGCAGTTCTTC
>.|TRBD1|TRBV30|TRBJ1-1
CAWSGQGVTEAFF
TGTGCCTGGAGCGGACAGGGGGTCACTGAAGCTTTCTTT
>.|.|TRBV7-2|TRBJ2-3
CASSPEPGSSTDTQYF
TGTGCCAGCAGCCCCGAGCCAGGATCTAGCACAGATACGCAGTATTTT
>.|TRBD2|TRBV27|TRBJ2-5
CASSLFGGKETQYF
TGTGCCAGCAGTTTATTCGGGGGGAAAGAGACCCAGTACTTC
>.|TRBD2|TRBV27|TRBJ2-3
CASSPGLVTDTQYF
TGTGCCAGCAGTCCGGGACTAGTAACAGATACGCAGTATTTT
>.|TRBD1|TRBV19|TRBJ2-1
CASSRGPDPNEQFF
TGTGCCAGTAGCAGGGGGCCCGACCCAAATGAGCAGTTCTTC
>.|.|TRBV10-3|TRBJ2-1
CAISRGTGTTYNEQFF
TGTGCCATCAGTAGGGGGACCGGGACTACTTACAATGAGCAGTTCTTC
>once|TRBD2|TRBV7-8|TRBJ2-6
CASSLVAGAVGANVLTF
TGTGCCAGCAGCTTAGTAGCGGGGGCGGTTGGGGCCAACGTCCTGACTTTC
>few|.|TRBV19|TRBJ1-5
CASRSSHAAFNSNQPQHF
TGTGCCAGTAGATCTAGTCACGCAGCTTTCAATAGCAATCAGCCCCAGCATTTT
>.|.|TRBV6-1|TRBJ2-5
CASSERAGQETQYF
TGTGCCAGCAGTGAAAGAGCGGGCCAAGAGACCCAGTACTTC
>.|.|TRBV3-1/TRBV3-2|TRBJ1-2
CASSQAARGYGYTF
TGTGCCAGCAGCCAAGCAGCCAGGGGCTATGGCTACACCTTC
>.|.|TRBV5-5|TRBJ2-7
CASSRRTVYEQYF
TGTGCCAGCAGTAGAAGGACAGTCTACGAGCAGTACTTC
>.|TRBD1|TRBV19|TRBJ2-4
CASSIPGQGNIQYF
TGTGCCAGTAGTATACCAGGACAGGGGAACATTCAGTACTTC
>.|TRBD2|TRBV7-9|TRBJ2-7
CASSILRTSGYEQYF
TGTGCCAGCAGCATACTCAGGACTAGCGGGTACGAGCAGTACTTC
>once|.|TRBV21-1|TRBJ2-3
CASSIIRDRERVGTDTQYF
TGTGCCAGCAGCATTATACGGGACAGGGAAAGAGTTGGCACAGATACGCAGTATTTT
>.|TRBD2|TRBV3-1/TRBV3-2|TRBJ2-1
CASSQGSVAGVSNEQFF
TGTGCCAGCAGCCAAGGATCGGTAGCGGGAGTTAGTAATGAGCAGTTCTTC
>.|.|TRBV18|TRBJ2-3
CASSQQADTQYF
TGTGCCAGCTCACAGCAGGCAGATACGCAGTATTTT
>once|.|TRBV28|TRBJ1-1
CASSLLGGRTEAFF
TGTGCCAGCAGTTTGTTGGGGGGGAGGACTGAAGCTTTCTTT
>.|.|TRBV19|TRBJ2-2
CASGGGTGELFF
TGTGCCAGTGGTGGGGGGACCGGGGAGCTGTTTTTT
>.|.|TRBV11-2|TRBJ2-2
CASSLFPDTGELFF
TGTGCCAGCAGCTTATTTCCAGACACCGGGGAGCTGTTTTTT
>.|.|TRBV11-2|TRBJ2-1
CASSPRISDVHNEQFF
TGTGCCAGCAGCCCTCGGATTAGCGATGTTCATAATGAGCAGTTCTTC
>.|TRBD2|TRBV2|TRBJ2-1
CASRPTTSGAYNEQFF
TGTGCCAGCAGACCCACGACTAGCGGGGCTTACAATGAGCAGTTCTTC
>.|.|TRBV30|TRBJ2-2
CAWSGQDTGELFF
TGTGCCTGGAGTGGACAGGACACCGGGGAGCTGTTTTTT
>.|TRBD1|TRBV7-2|TRBJ2-4
CASSWDRGLSKNIQYF
TGTGCCAGCAGCTGGGACAGGGGTTTGTCCAAAAACATTCAGTACTTC
>.|TRBD2|TRBV6-6|TRBJ2-7
CASSYSFSGRIYEQYF
TGTGCCAGCAGTTACTCTTTTAGCGGGAGAATATACGAGCAGTACTTC
>.|TRBD2|TRBV6-6|TRBJ2-7
CASRSPVAGDYYEQYF
TGTGCCAGCAGATCCCCGGTAGCGGGAGATTACTACGAGCAGTACTTC
>.|TRBD1|TRBV27|TRBJ2-3
CASSRTGGRADTQYF
TGTGCCAGCAGCCGGACAGGGGGCAGGGCAGATACGCAGTATTTT
>.|TRBD2|TRBV7-2|TRBJ2-1
CASSQTSGSYNEQFF
TGTGCCAGCAGCCAAACTAGCGGCTCCTACAATGAGCAGTTCTTC
>.|.|TRBV5-1|TRBJ1-4
CASSLLATNEKLFF
TGCGCCAGCAGCTTGCTTGCAACTAATGAAAAACTGTTTTTT
>.|.|TRBV28|TRBJ2-3
CASSLRTDTQYF
TGTGCCAGCAGTTTACGTACAGATACGCAGTATTTT
>few|.|TRBV10-3|TRBJ2-7
CAISAIPGLNYEQYF
TGTGCCATCAGTGCTATTCCGGGACTTAACTACGAGCAGTACTTC
>.|.|TRBV12-3/TRBV12-4|TRBJ2-5
CASSRDSQETQYF
TGTGCCAGCAGTCGAGACAGCCAAGAGACCCAGTACTTC
>.|.|TRBV7-9|TRBJ1-2
CASSLDDAVVGYGYTF
TGTGCCAGCAGCTTAGACGACGCGGTGGTCGGCTATGGCTACACCTTC
>.|TRBD2|TRBV7-9|TRBJ2-7
CASSLSGLAGSNEQYF
TGTGCCAGCAGCTTATCGGGACTAGCGGGATCTAACGAGCAGTACTTC
>.|TRBD1|TRBV28|TRBJ1-4
CASSLGTTGTNEKLFF
TGTGCCAGCAGTTTAGGAACGACAGGGACTAATGAAAAACTGTTTTTT
>.|.|TRBV28|TRBJ2-1
CASSLIALEQFF
TGTGCCAGCAGTTTAATTGCACTAGAGCAGTTCTTC
>.|TRBD2|TRBV11-2|TRBJ2-3
CASSFSGSSIDTQYF
TGTGCCAGCAGCTTTAGCGGGAGTTCAATAGATACGCAGTATTTT
>.|TRBD1|TRBV29-1|TRBJ2-6
CSVGDRRSGANVLTF
TGCAGCGTTGGGGACAGGCGCTCTGGGGCCAACGTCCTGACTTTC
>.|.|TRBV7-2|TRBJ2-1
CASSLAGVQFF
TGTGCCAGCAGCTTAGCGGGAGTGCAGTTCTTC
>.|TRBD1|TRBV28|TRBJ2-1
CASSRRTGGMGNEQFF
TGTGCCAGCAGTAGACGGACAGGGGGCATGGGCAATGAGCAGTTCTTC
>.|TRBD1|TRBV7-9|TRBJ1-2
CASSLSGQGVNGYTF
TGTGCCAGCAGCTTATCGGGACAGGGGGTTAATGGCTACACCTTC
>.|TRBD1|TRBV7-9|TRBJ2-7
CASSLVLGQGTYEQYF
TGTGCCAGCAGCTTAGTGTTGGGACAGGGTACCTACGAGCAGTACTTC
>.|.|TRBV6-6|TRBJ2-2
CASSYGQTGELFF
TGTGCCAGCAGTTACGGGCAGACCGGGGAGCTGTTTTTT
>.|TRBD1|TRBV27|TRBJ2-1
CASSSWDSTYNEQFF
TGTGCCAGCAGTAGCTGGGACAGCACTTACAATGAGCAGTTCTTC
>many|TRBD1|TRBV15|TRBJ2-3
CATSKETGQGADTQYF
TGTGCCACCAGCAAGGAGACCGGACAGGGGGCAGATACGCAGTATTTT